Listed here is a single T cell receptor (beta chain). These data are taken from a study of blood T cell repertoires in COVID-19. The overall study: Some COVID-19 samples were acute and others convalescent; all came from the United States, Italy and Spain. Sources were T cells, B-cell-depleted T cells, or PBMCs; the material itself was cDNA or gDNA.

CDR3 length: 15 amino acids. V dropped 7 bases and J dropped 5; count of bases not matched to a gene: 9. The V gene's germline CDR1 is MDHEN and CDR2 SYDVKM. In the original analysis: Reference gene primer amplification gave nucleated cell count estimates. The protocol was immunoSEQ multiplex PCR, while the TCRdb copy is restricted to in-frame clones and leaves out a portion. The D gene and trimming were derived from the DNA, and the V and J assignments and clone size from that table. The sample includes more than 400,000 clones, 80% to 90% seen only once; the top ten take about 3.2%. V is TRBV28 and J is TRBJ2-7; 12 nucleotides line up with TRBD1. The sample was peripheral blood. This receptor was obtained from a human donor in a cohort sampled during active COVID-19. The CDR3, as DNA: TGTGCCAGCAAATCCCCAGGGACAGGGGGCGACGAGCAGTACTTC. Translating gives CASKSPGTGGDEQYF. Complete variable domain (other parts from reference TRBV28 and TRBJ2-7): DVKVTQSSRYLVKRTGEKVFLECVQDMDHENMFWYRQDPGLGLRLIYFSYDVKMKEKGDIPEGYSVSREKKERFSLILESASTNQTSMYLCASKSPGTGGDEQYFGPGTRLTVT.